The clone carrying this T cell receptor beta chain has ten or more counts. What it recognizes is unknown. The sample originates from a study of T cells in Graves' hyperthyroidism and ophthalmopathy. The junction had 17 bases not matched to a gene; V was cut back by 3 bases and J by 3 bases. Germline CDR1 is SGHNT and CDR2 is YENEEA. This CDR3 has 19 amino acids. Findings and limits, study-wide: Clonotypes that were expanded in thyroid above 0.001 mostly appeared in blood too.

Calling Graves' hyperthyroidism stable meant ophthalmopathy did not progress within 18 months. Patients with uncontrolled infections, other autoimmune diseases, pregnancy or lactation were excluded. RNA transcripts served as the template for amplifying TCR beta CDR3 regions. When the TCR CDR3 underwent first-round RT-PCR, the HTBI primer set was used. TCRdb ran MiXCR on the multiplex PCR reads and lists one entry per CDR3 protein. The table lists 600,000 to 900,000 distinct CDR3 sequences, 16% of them singletons. The V gene is TRBV11-3, the J gene TRBJ2-3; 8 bases line up with TRBD1. The specimen sequenced was blood. This clonotype was sampled from a man younger than 35 with Graves' hyperthyroidism. The CDR3 DNA is TGTGCCAGCAGCTTCCAGGGGGCGCGCGGGACGTCTAGAACAGATACGCAGTATTTT. Protein: CASSFQGARGTSRTDTQYF. Using reference TRBV11-3 and TRBJ2-3 for the parts outside the CDR3, the full variable domain is EAGVVQSPRYKIIEKKQPVAFWCNPISGHNTLYWYLQNLGQGPELLIRYENEEAVDDSQLPKDRFSAERLKGVDSTLKIQPAELGDSAVYLCASSFQGARGTSRTDTQYFGPGTRLTVL.